This section outlines one TCR beta chain sequence together with its context. This specimen belongs to a study of blood T cell repertoires in COVID-19. Losses at the gene ends were 7 bases for V and 8 bases for J; bases not matched to a gene: 12. The CDR3 is 14 residues long. Per germline, CDR1 MNHEY and CDR2 SVGAGI. Participant-given clinical history determined each cohort assignment. Cohort 3 donors counted as recovered after two negative PCRs, clearance, or resolved symptoms. Authors' analysis steps: The authors estimated nucleated cell counts from reference gene primer amplification. Data came from immunoSEQ multiplex PCR; TCRdb stores just in-frame clones and leaves some out. V and J calls plus clone size are reproduced from that table; the DNA served to infer D and trimming. The data contain about 46,000 clones, around 87% of them singletons.

The V call is TRBV6-5, the J call TRBJ1-2, with TRBD1 matching 8 bases. The receptor's source is a woman between 45 and 60 years old who had recovered from COVID-19. Sequenced sample: PBMCs or T cells enriched from blood (not recorded which). This CDR3 is CASKMTQGARGYTF. The CDR3 nucleotides are TGTGCCAGCAAAATGACGCAGGGGGCGCGGGGCTACACCTTC.